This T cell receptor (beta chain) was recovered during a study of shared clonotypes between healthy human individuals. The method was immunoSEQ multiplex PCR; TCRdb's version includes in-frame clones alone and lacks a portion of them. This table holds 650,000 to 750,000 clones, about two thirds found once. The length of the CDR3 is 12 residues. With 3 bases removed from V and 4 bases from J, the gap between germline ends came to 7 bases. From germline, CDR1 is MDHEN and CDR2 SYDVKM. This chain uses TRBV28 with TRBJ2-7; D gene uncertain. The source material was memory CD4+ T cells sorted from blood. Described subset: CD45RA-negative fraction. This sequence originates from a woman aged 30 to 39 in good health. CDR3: CASSLMRYEQYF. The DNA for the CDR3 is TGTGCCAGCAGTTTGATGAGGTACGAGCAGTACTTC.